This TCR beta chain was documented in a study of T cell responses to AZD1222 COVID-19 vaccine. Study-wide findings and caveats: Following two doses of AZD1222, Spike-specific TCR breadth and depth rose. Per reports, nearly half of all spike-specific TCRs target regions that are unmutated in variants.

Comment on this clone: Its antigen remains unknown.

Sequencing was performed with immunoSEQ multiplex PCR; in TCRdb, only in-frame clones are kept and a portion is missing. The table has 110,000 to 150,000 clones, approximately 92% seen once. The germline V gene has CDR1 MNHEY and CDR2 SVGAGI. The CDR3 length is 15 residues. Trimming removed 0 bases at V and 2 bases at J, with 8 bases between. The rearrangement joins TRBV6-5 to TRBJ1-5; D is ambiguous. The sequencing here drew on peripheral blood, taken on day 0 of AZD1222 vaccination. The receptor comes from an adult in good health. The CDR3 DNA reads TGTGCCAGCAGTTACTCCAAGGAGGGCAATCAGCCCCAGCATTTT. Its protein is CASSYSKEGNQPQHF.